One and the same sample provided the 8 T cell receptor beta chains below, sequenced in a study of cytomegalovirus exposure and HLA in healthy donors (dated by TCRdb to the late 2010s). Library method: the immunoSEQ multiplex PCR assay. For the multiplex PCR, a mixture combining 60 forward primers for TCR Vbeta segments and 13 reverse primers for TCR Jbeta segments was used. Drawn from immuneACCESS, this table holds only the in-frame rearrangements with V and J called that TCRdb kept. Clones are partly lost; checked studies trace under half to an unresolved V gene and leave the rest unexplained. The table for this sample lists around 75,000 clones; around 78% of them were counted only once. The ten largest clones represent 3.4% of the sample. Specimen: PBMCs. Receptor source: a man between 40 and 49 years old in good health and CMV-seronegative.

As concerns this clone: An end of the junction differs from the germline gene, which may be a read error. V is TRBV10-3 and J is TRBJ2-2; 9 bases are shared with TRBD1. CDR3 length: 15 residues. Germline CDR1 reads ENHRY; CDR2 reads SYGVKD. The CDR3 is CAISPGQGTTWELFF. DNA of the CDR3: TGTGCCATCAGTCCGGGACAGGGTACCACCTGGGAGCTGTTTTTT.

A single count supports this clone. V is TRBV7-6 and J is TRBJ1-4; D is ambiguous. Germline CDR1 and CDR2: SGHVS and FNYEAQ. Trimming shortened V by 0 bases and J by 8 bases, and 13 bases separated the two germline ends. This CDR3 comprises 15 residues. The CDR3 DNA reads TGTGCCAGCAGCTTAGCGCTTGGAGGACCGGAAAAACTGTTTTTT. Encoded protein: CASSLALGGPEKLFF.

This clone was picked up a small number of times. The V gene is TRBV4-1, the J gene TRBJ1-3, with D maybe TRBD1 (6 bases). V lost 0 bases and J 0 bases, leaving 9 bases between the germline ends. The CDR3 has 16 residues. In germline, CDR1 is MGHRA, CDR2 YSYEKL. This chain's CDR3 is CASSQDRQASGNTIYF. The CDR3 bases are TGCGCCAGCAGCCAAGATCGACAGGCCTCTGGAAACACCATATATTTT.

This clone has a handful of counts. The V call is TRBV5-1, the J call TRBJ1-6, with a weak D call TRBD1 (5 bases). Germline V gene lookup returns CDR1 SGHRS and CDR2 YFSETQ. CDR3 length equals 14 residues. V shed 4 bases and J shed 11 bases, with 16 bases lying between them. The CDR3 here is CASSMGQGIPPLHF. The CDR3, as DNA: TGCGCCAGCAGCATGGGTCAGGGTATTCCACCCCTCCACTTT.

This sequence joins TRBV5-1 and TRBJ2-1; 10 bases map to TRBD2. Germline V gene lookup returns CDR1 SGHRS and CDR2 YFSETQ. This CDR3 region has 16 residues. The V gene end was trimmed by 3 bases and the J gene end by 2 bases; junction bases not matched to a gene: 5. The CDR3 DNA is TGCGCCAGCAGCTCCCTAACTAGCGGGGCCTACAATGAGCAGTTCTTC. Its translation is CASSSLTSGAYNEQFF.

This chain links TRBV6-5 with TRBJ2-7; 7 nucleotides match TRBD2. The CDR3 covers 15 residues. V shed 0 bases, J shed 4 bases, and the junction held 6 bases outside the gene matches. CDR1 and CDR2 (germline): MNHEY, SVGAGI. The CDR3 nucleotides are TGTGCCAGCAGTTACTCGGGGGGGTTGGGGTACGAGCAGTACTTC. This gives the protein CASSYSGGLGYEQYF.

The chain carries TRBV7-3 and TRBJ2-2, with TRBD1 matching 8 bases. Germline CDR1 and CDR2: SGHTA and FQGTGA. The CDR3 length is 18 residues. The trim removed 5 bases at V and 5 bases at J, leaving 16 bases unmatched. CDR3 sequence: CASSPANRGEATTGELFF. CDR3 nucleotide sequence: TGTGCCAGCAGCCCCGCGAACAGGGGGGAGGCGACGACCGGGGAGCTGTTTTTT.

This sequence joins TRBV6-6 and TRBJ1-1, with 7 bases fitting TRBD1. The germline CDR1 and CDR2 sequences are MNHNY and SVGAGI (reference sequence). This CDR3 spans 15 amino acids. Trimming at V came to 5 bases and at J to 4 bases, leaving 10 bases not matched to a gene. CDR3 DNA sequence: TGTGCCAGCAGTCCCGGTCGGAGGGGGCTCACTGAAGCTTTCTTT. This codes for CASSPGRRGLTEAFF.